This TCR beta chain was retrieved from a study of T cell repertoires in cytomegalovirus infection. Overall study context: Selection of CMV epitopes for the study included recently identified HLA-C-restricted and well-studied HLA-B-restricted ones. Evidence of both CMV infection and a matching HLA type came from public TCR beta signatures. General study results and limits: Carriage of CMV together with the relevant HLA was identifiable through cumulative public TCR beta family frequency. CMV-specific HLA-C-restricted TCR beta clonotypes dominated the ex vivo response.

This CDR3 has 14 amino acids. V was cut by 0 bases and J by 2 bases, with 8 bases left in between. Germline CDR1 and CDR2: DFQATT and SNEGSKA (reference sequence). TCRdb ran MiXCR on the reads and lists one entry per CDR3 protein. The profile shows around 85,000 distinct CDR3 sequences, more than 40% of them singletons. Notes on this clonotype: Its target is unknown.

V and J are TRBV20-1 and TRBJ2-1; the D is unclear. The clonotype originates from a human donor in good health (CMV status not recorded). Some clones in this sample may be carry-over from other donors' samples. The specimen comprised CD8+ T cells from cultured PBMCs, sampled from culture after CMV antigen stimulation. CDR3 nucleotides: TGCAGTGCTAGAGATACACCAGCCTACAATGAGCAGTTCTTC. Encoded protein: CSARDTPAYNEQFF.